The 32 T cell receptor beta chains below come from one sample, sequenced in a study of OX40 agonist ivuxolimab in advanced cancers. Measured with immunoSEQ multiplex PCR; TCRdb has only the in-frame clones, and not every one. This table has about 76,000 clones, 85% appearing once. This specimen was CD4+ or CD8+ T cells sorted from blood, taken in a trial of the OX40 agonist ivuxolimab. These receptors were collected from an adult with an advanced solid tumor such as melanoma, head and neck, liver or kidney cancer.

The chain uses TRBV28 and TRBJ2-1; D might be TRBD1 (6 bases). Germline V lookup: CDR1 MDHEN, CDR2 SYDVKM. V was shortened by 5 bases and J by 10 bases, with 9 bases between the two germline ends. The CDR3 runs 11 residues. CDR3 sequence: CASSVDREQFF. In nucleotides, the CDR3 is TGTGCCAGCAGTGTCGACAGGGAGCAGTTCTTC. Supplemented by reference TRBV28 and TRBJ2-1, the full variable domain reads DVKVTQSSRYLVKRTGEKVFLECVQDMDHENMFWYRQDPGLGLRLIYFSYDVKMKEKGDIPEGYSVSREKKERFSLILESASTNQTSMYLCASSVDREQFFGPGTRLTVL.

The chain couples TRBV6-6 to TRBJ2-2, with TRBD1 matching over 7 bases. Germline assignment: CDR1 MNHNY and CDR2 SVGAGI (reference sequence). The ends lost 8 bases at V and 5 bases at J; junction bases unmatched: 11. The CDR3 totals 15 residues. DNA for the CDR3: TGTGCCAGCTCGGTCACCGGGACAGAGACCGGGGAGCTGTTTTTT. It specifies CASSVTGTETGELFF.

The rearrangement joins TRBV30 to TRBJ2-5, with TRBD2 matching over 11 bases. J was trimmed by 5 bases and V by 6 bases; bases with no gene match: 5. CDR1 and CDR2 from the germline V gene are GTSNPN and SVGIG (reference sequence). This CDR3 contains 13 residues. CDR3 protein: CACSGGAWETQYF. Here the CDR3 DNA reads TGTGCCTGTAGCGGGGGGGCCTGGGAGACCCAGTACTTC. Full variable domain (outside the CDR3, taken from reference TRBV30 and TRBJ2-5): SQTIHQWPATLVQPVGSPLSLECTVEGTSNPNLYWYRQAAGRGLQLLFYSVGIGQISSEVPQNLSASRPQDRQFILSSKKLLLSDSGFYLCACSGGAWETQYFGPGTRLLVL.

The V call is TRBV5-1, the J call TRBJ2-7, with a weak D call TRBD1 (6 bases). The CDR3 spans 14 residues. Germline V gene lookup returns CDR1 SGHRS and CDR2 YFSETQ. V lost 5 bases, J lost 0 bases, and 12 bases lay in between. This chain's CDR3 is CASSSGQDSYEQYF. The CDR3 DNA reads as TGCGCCAGCAGTTCGGGACAAGACTCCTACGAGCAGTACTTC.

This sequence joins TRBV18 and TRBJ2-3; 9 nucleotides align to TRBD2. V lost 3 bases and J lost 4; bases outside the gene matches: 5. Germline CDR1 reads KGHSH; CDR2 reads LQKENI. The CDR3 is made up of 15 amino acids. The DNA of the CDR3 is TGTGCCAGCTCACCGAAGATAGCGGGAGCAGATACGCAGTATTTT. It specifies CASSPKIAGADTQYF.

Points on this clone: This sample also contains other DNA sequences that code for the same CDR3. This sequence joins TRBV5-1 and TRBJ2-2; D is perhaps TRBD1 or TRBD2 (6 bases each). The CDR3 has 15 amino acids. Germline V gene data show CDR1 as SGHRS and CDR2 as YFSETQ. V dropped 0 bases and J dropped 5 bases, with 11 bases sitting between them. CDR3 residues: CASSLEGGRTGELFF. As DNA, the CDR3 is TGCGCCAGCAGCTTGGAGGGGGGCAGGACCGGGGAGCTGTTTTTT.

The V call is TRBV7-2, the J call TRBJ1-5; unclear D gene. With 2 bases removed from V and 7 bases from J, the gap between germline ends came to 9 bases. The CDR3 consists of 13 residues. Germline CDR1 reads SGHTA; CDR2 reads FQGNSA. The CDR3 reads CASSLTPGQPQHF. The CDR3 DNA sequence: TGTGCCAGCAGCTTAACCCCGGGGCAGCCCCAGCATTTT.

This clone was detected only once. The rearrangement joins TRBV28 to TRBJ2-5; no reliable D call. The germline gives CDR1 MDHEN, CDR2 SYDVKM. The CDR3 length is 13 residues. Trimming cost V 7 bases and J 5 bases, with 14 bases left between them. The CDR3 region is CASNSFGGETQYF. DNA of the CDR3: TGTGCCAGCAACTCTTTCGGTGGGGAGACCCAGTACTTC.

The chain recombines TRBV11-2 with TRBJ1-4; tentatively, D is TRBD1 (6 bases). V was clipped by 5 bases and J by 5 bases, with 9 bases between them. This CDR3 region has 13 residues. Germline V gene lookup returns CDR1 SGHAT and CDR2 FQNNGV. In nucleotides, the CDR3 is TGTGCCAGCAGCCCTGGACAGAATGAAAAACTGTTTTTT. It yields the protein CASSPGQNEKLFF.

The gene calls are TRBV5-6 and TRBJ2-7; 11 nucleotides agree with TRBD2. This CDR3 region has 14 residues. With V trimmed by 4 bases and J by 4 bases, 4 bases remained unmatched. The V gene's germline CDR1 is SGHDT and CDR2 YYEEEE. CDR3 protein: CASSEGLAVYEQYF. DNA of the CDR3: TGTGCCAGCAGCGAGGGACTAGCGGTGTACGAGCAGTACTTC. Full variable domain (rest looked up from reference TRBV5-6 and TRBJ2-7): DAGVTQSPTHLIKTRGQQVTLRCSPKSGHDTVSWYQQALGQGPQFIFQYYEEEERQRGNFPDRFSGHQFPNYSSELNVNALLLGDSALYLCASSEGLAVYEQYFGPGTRLTVT.

The chain uses TRBV18 and TRBJ1-1; 12 positions match TRBD1. This CDR3 comprises 17 residues. With 2 bases clipped from V and 3 bases from J, the junction kept 7 bases outside the gene matches. Germline assignment: CDR1 KGHSH and CDR2 LQKENI. CDR3 protein: CASSPIRDRGRDTEAFF. The CDR3 DNA sequence: TGTGCCAGCTCACCAATCCGGGACAGGGGGCGAGACACTGAAGCTTTCTTT.

The chain links TRBV18 to TRBJ1-5, with D maybe TRBD1 (5 bases). CDR1 is KGHSH, CDR2 LQKENI, per germline. V was shortened by 4 bases and J by 4 bases, with 20 bases between the two germline ends. CDR3 length: 17 residues. This CDR3 is CASSLRVGSGGNQPQHF. The CDR3 coding sequence is TGTGCCAGCTCACTACGGGTTGGATCGGGGGGTAATCAGCCCCAGCATTTT.

This chain uses TRBV7-2 with TRBJ2-4; TRBD2 might be the D (6 bases). The germline gives CDR1 SGHTA, CDR2 FQGNSA. Trimming stripped 3 bases from V and 7 bases from J, with 13 bases between. CDR3 length: 14 amino acids. CDR3 sequence (DNA): TGTGCCAGCAGCTTCCGGGACTCCCCTAACATTCAGTACTTC. As protein: CASSFRDSPNIQYF.

This chain uses TRBV10-2 with TRBJ2-1; 8 bases align to TRBD2. This CDR3 has 15 residues. V lost 6 bases and J lost 4; bases outside the gene matches: 8. CDR1 is WSHSY, CDR2 SAAADI, per germline. The CDR3 is CASSLREVEYNEQFF. As DNA, the CDR3 is TGCGCCAGCAGCCTGCGGGAGGTCGAATACAATGAGCAGTTCTTC.

The gene calls are TRBV7-9 and TRBJ1-4; possibly TRBD1 for D (5 bases). The ends were cut back, 5 bases at V and 8 bases at J, with 18 bases in the middle. The CDR3 spans 15 residues. Germline CDR1 and CDR2: SEHNR and FQNEAQ (reference sequence). The DNA for the CDR3 is TGTGCCAGCAGCACATCAGGGCCAAGAGCCGAAAAACTGTTTTTT. As protein: CASSTSGPRAEKLFF.

The chain carries TRBV4-2 and TRBJ1-1; TRBD1 is a possible D gene (5 bases). The V gene lost 1 base and the J gene lost 14 bases, with 20 bases spanning the gap. CDR1 LGHNA and CDR2 YNFKEQ come from the germline V gene. CDR3 length: 14 residues. The CDR3 DNA reads as TGTGCCAGCAGCCAAGTCGGTTTAGAGCGGGGCTTCTTCTTT. Translated, it gives CASSQVGLERGFFF.

The chain recombines TRBV7-8 with TRBJ2-1, with no clear D. Per the germline V gene, CDR1 is SGHVS and CDR2 is FQNEAQ. The CDR3 totals 16 residues. V was cut by 5 bases and J by 3 bases, with 17 bases left in between. CDR3 sequence reads: CASSPWIDRDYNEQFF. In nucleotides, the CDR3 is TGTGCCAGCAGCCCCTGGATCGATAGAGACTACAATGAGCAGTTCTTC.

This sequence joins TRBV6-4 and TRBJ1-4; D unresolved. The CDR3 extends over 17 amino acids. Germline lookup yields CDR1 MRHNA and CDR2 SNTAGT. V dropped 3 bases and J dropped 0 bases, with 14 bases sitting between them. Here the CDR3 reads CASSEPWQVATNEKLFF. The CDR3 nucleotides are TGTGCCAGCAGTGAACCATGGCAGGTCGCAACTAATGAAAAACTGTTTTTT.

This clone was counted once. The chain recombines TRBV30 with TRBJ2-1; 9 nucleotides line up with TRBD1. CDR1 and CDR2 (germline): GTSNPN, SVGIG (reference sequence). V lost 3 bases and J lost 1; bases outside the gene matches: 7. The CDR3 is 16 amino acids. The CDR3 loop is CAWSLRDRGSYNEQFF. The CDR3 DNA reads TGTGCCTGGAGCTTACGAGACAGGGGGTCCTACAATGAGCAGTTCTTC.

J is TRBJ2-7 and V is TRBV5-8; 8 nucleotides agree with TRBD1. The V gene's germline CDR1 is SGHTS and CDR2 YDEGEE. The CDR3 has 15 amino acids. V shed 6 bases, J shed 5 bases, and the junction held 13 bases outside the gene matches. The chain's CDR3 is CASTLSWAGGDEQYF. The DNA for the CDR3 is TGTGCCAGCACCCTAAGTTGGGCAGGGGGCGACGAGCAGTACTTC. The full variable domain, with the rest looked up from reference TRBV5-8 and TRBJ2-7, is EAGVTQSPTHLIKTRGQQATLRCSPISGHTSVYWYQQALGLGLQFLLWYDEGEERNRGNFPPRFSGRQFPNYSSELNVNALELEDSALYLCASTLSWAGGDEQYFGPGTRLTVT.

This sequence joins TRBV5-1 and TRBJ1-2; TRBD1 matches at 7 bases. CDR3 size: 15 residues. CDR1 is SGHRS, CDR2 YFSETQ, per germline. V gave up 2 bases and J gave up 4 bases; unmatched junction bases: 8. This chain's CDR3 is CASSFSTGNGYGYTF. For the CDR3, the DNA is TGCGCCAGCAGCTTTTCGACAGGGAATGGCTATGGCTACACCTTC. The whole variable domain, remainder taken from reference TRBV5-1 and TRBJ1-2, is KAGVTQTPRYLIKTRGQQVTLSCSPISGHRSVSWYQQTPGQGLQFLFEYFSETQRNKGNFPGRFSGRQFSNSRSEMNVSTLELGDSALYLCASSFSTGNGYGYTFGSGTRLTVV.

The chain has TRBV28 and TRBJ1-2, with 8 bases lining up with TRBD1. The CDR3 totals 15 residues. J was trimmed by 2 bases and V by 5 bases; bases with no gene match: 7. Per the germline V gene, CDR1 is MDHEN and CDR2 is SYDVKM. The CDR3, as DNA: TGTGCCAGCAGTGACCCCGGGACAGGCAACTATGGCTACACCTTC. Amino acids: CASSDPGTGNYGYTF.

The rearrangement joins TRBV19 to TRBJ1-2, with a possible D match to TRBD1 (6 bases). Germline V lookup: CDR1 LNHDA, CDR2 SQIVND (reference sequence). The V end was cut by 6 bases, the J end by 1 base, with 9 bases between. The CDR3 runs to 13 residues. The CDR3 bases are TGTGCCAGTAGCCCACAGGGTAACTATGGCTACACCTTC. Protein product: CASSPQGNYGYTF.

The V gene is TRBV19, the J gene TRBJ2-7; the D is unclear. Per germline, CDR1 LNHDA and CDR2 SQIVND (reference sequence). Trimming took off 4 bases at V and 6 bases at J, with 7 bases between the two ends. The length of the CDR3 is 11 residues. The DNA for the CDR3 is TGTGCCAGTAGTAAGGGTGGCGAGCAGTACTTC. Translated, it gives CASSKGGEQYF.

In this sample, this clone turned up a few times. The chain couples TRBV9 to TRBJ1-4; 10 bases fit TRBD1. The germline V gene encodes CDR1 SGDLS and CDR2 YYNGEE. CDR3 length equals 14 residues. The J segment lost 7 bases and the V segment lost 0 bases, leaving 0 bases of the junction unmatched. In DNA form, the CDR3 reads TGTGCCAGCAGCGTAGGACAGGGGGCTGAAAAACTGTTTTTT. This encodes CASSVGQGAEKLFF.

The V call is TRBV7-8, the J call TRBJ2-7; 10 bases map to TRBD1. The J segment lost 2 bases and the V segment lost 3 bases, leaving 7 bases of the junction unmatched. Germline V gene lookup returns CDR1 SGHVS and CDR2 FQNEAQ. The CDR3 runs 16 residues. In nucleotides, the CDR3 is TGTGCCAGCAGCTTCCCGACCGGGACAGGGGCCTACGAGCAGTACTTC. It specifies CASSFPTGTGAYEQYF.

The chain is built from TRBV7-2 and TRBJ1-6; possibly TRBD1 for D (5 bases). Germline V gene data show CDR1 as SGHTA and CDR2 as FQGNSA. The CDR3 runs 15 residues. The V end lost 8 bases, the J end lost 9 bases, and 20 bases lay between the germline ends. The CDR3 is CASDSTAGFSSPLHF. The CDR3 DNA reads as TGTGCCAGCGATTCAACGGCAGGGTTTTCTTCACCCCTCCACTTT.

This chain joins TRBV7-6 and TRBJ1-6, with no clear D. The V gene's germline CDR1 is SGHVS and CDR2 FNYEAQ. Trimming shortened V by 3 bases and J by 5 bases, and 14 bases separated the two germline ends. The CDR3 is 16 amino acids. CDR3 DNA sequence: TGTGCCAGCAGCTTCCGGGCCCTTAGCCATAATTCACCCCTCCACTTT. Its translation is CASSFRALSHNSPLHF.

V and J are TRBV2 and TRBJ1-2; weak D call: TRBD1 (6 bases). The CDR3 consists of 18 residues. Trimming took 5 bases from V and 5 from J, leaving 27 bases between them. Per the germline V gene, CDR1 is SNHLY and CDR2 is FYNNEI. This chain's CDR3 is CASSPSPPGHSFGYGYTF. Here the CDR3 DNA reads TGTGCCAGCAGTCCCTCTCCTCCGGGACATTCCTTTGGGTATGGCTACACCTTC.

About this clone: In the same sample, other DNA sequences code for this CDR3. The CDR3 DNA follows: TGCGCCAGCAGCTTGACAGGCAATCAGCCCCAGCATTTT. This translates into CASSLTGNQPQHF. This rearrangement joins TRBV5-1 to TRBJ1-5; D is unresolved. The germline CDR1 and CDR2 sequences are SGHRS and YFSETQ. The CDR3 is 13 residues long. V shed 1 base and J shed 2 bases, with 4 bases lying between them.

The rearrangement uses TRBV7-2 and TRBJ1-6; D gene unclear. V lost 0 bases and J lost 7, with 7 bases in between. The CDR3 extends over 14 amino acids. CDR1 and CDR2 (germline): SGHTA, FQGNSA. CDR3 nucleotide sequence: TGTGCCAGCAGCTTAGCGGCAGTGAATTCACCCCTCCACTTT. It specifies CASSLAAVNSPLHF.

This clone was observed a single time. The gene calls are TRBV28 and TRBJ1-2; 7 bases fit TRBD1. CDR3 size: 15 residues. The V gene end was trimmed by 6 bases and the J gene end by 4 bases; junction bases not matched to a gene: 11. Germline-derived CDR1 and CDR2 are MDHEN and SYDVKM. The CDR3 nucleotides are TGTGCCAGCAGCCCAACAGGGGTGGAATCCTATGGCTACACCTTC. This encodes CASSPTGVESYGYTF.